This record covers a single T cell receptor beta chain. This clone's antigen is unknown. Base-call qualities are not available, and no considerably larger clone is one nucleotide away. In total, fewer than 750 healthy bone marrow donors made up the cohort. At the time of sampling, every cohort member was nominally healthy, though immune exposures that went unrecorded were likely present. The donor was CMV seronegative and was included in the group of 352 seronegative cohort members. Every donor gave a peripheral blood sample, and the peripheral blood mononuclear cells from that sample were used for TCR beta sequencing. The Qiagen DNeasy Blood Extraction Kit was used to extract genomic DNA from the blood cell samples. The data were taken from a study of cytomegalovirus exposure and HLA in healthy donors (dated by TCRdb to about 2017). Regarding the study in general: In an earlier analysis of 587 of the donors, under 300 Gb of sequence data and some 120 million unique TCR beta sequences from about 190 million T cells were reported. The later analysis used no new phenotypic data to find candidate immune exposures, relying instead on TCR beta sequences and their occurrence across donors. Typing coverage varied by locus: roughly 620-640 donors for A, B, C, DRB1 and DQB1; roughly 510 for DQA1; more than 600 for DPA1; roughly 450 for DPB1. Alongside the repertoire data, information on donor age, sex, ethnicity and CMV serostatus was compiled. All discovery cohort repertoires had been generated on a single sequencing platform. Roughly 310 gigabases of sequencing data and 70 million to 85 million unique TCR sequences were included in an early release covering about 600 HLA-typed donors. The aim of the study was to test whether cataloging public T cell receptors could identify signatures of past pathogen exposure. The study combined high-throughput TCR immunosequencing, statistical association of individual TCRs with disease status, and machine learning to predict cytomegalovirus infection status. The T cell repertoires of around 730 subjects were profiled by immunosequencing and related to cytomegalovirus serostatus. Class I and class II HLA loci were covered by the typing at four-digit resolution. In a later analysis, previously published TCR beta repertoires from more than 500 donors were re-analyzed and high-resolution HLA genotyping was added so that TCR occurrence patterns could be studied. Genome-wide SNP genotypes for about 65% of the 666 donors were used in a later genetic analysis, which treated that subset as a discovery cohort. To decide whether each TCR beta V gene segment behaved as functional or pseudogenic, an earlier analysis of nearly 600 of the donors relied on high-throughput TCR beta sequencing. A separate validation cohort of more than 100 different subjects was used in addition to the roughly 620-subject first cohort. Roughly 5 DR-DQ haplotypes were treated as single units for association and clustering because of strong linkage in the cohort. Across 300 to 400 genotyped donors of the cohort, an average of about 200,000 unique TCR beta nucleotide sequences per donor were sequenced, and approximately 19% of those sequences were non-productive. Of the roughly 400 genotyped donors, about 84% fell in the genetic ancestry cluster associated with self-reported Caucasian donors. Study-wide findings and limitations: HLA typing was unavailable for some donors at each locus, so association tests used only the typed subset. Linkage disequilibrium might explain the correlated functional status among segregating V segments, but an unknown experimental factor could not be ruled out. The classifier was reported to diagnose cytomegalovirus status with high specificity and sensitivity in both the original cohort and the validation cohort. In a later analysis, several top co-occurrence clusters were reported to appear linked to parvovirus B19, influenza, CMV and Epstein-Barr virus. Immune exposure information for the cohort was limited to CMV serostatus. The authors suggested that the approach could potentially be extended to other disease states and immunological phenotypes. The earlier analysis of 587 of the donors excluded 15 to 20 rarely observed V segments, including chromosome 9 orphons, because counts were too low. According to a later genetic analysis, donors in an Asian-associated ancestry cluster had fewer N-insertions in productive TCRs than the approximately 650-donor mean. While some public TCRs were present in many individuals, most TCR sequences turned up only very rarely across donors. The study listed 150 to 200 TCR beta chains as associated with cytomegalovirus. In a later analysis, over 15,000 TCR beta sequences were associated with specific HLA alleles at a false discovery rate of 0.05. In a later genetic analysis, a missense DCLRE1C variant was associated with V-gene and J-gene trimming of TCR beta chains, and the association was replicated in an independent cohort. An earlier analysis of 587 of the donors showed that most TCR beta V segments appeared in productive rearrangements either about 90% or about 30% of the time, which broadly matched IMGT annotations. Three of the identified cytomegalovirus-associated TCR beta chains were confirmed in vitro to be specific for cytomegalovirus antigens. Because the 87-base-pair reads could not distinguish some IMGT-functional V segments, including TRBV6-2 and TRBV6-3, those segments were excluded. When HLA alleles, especially DR and DQ, strongly co-occurred, attributing TCR associations to individual alleles was difficult. A further reported finding was that TCR beta sequences accurately predicted the HLA-A and HLA-B alleles for most subjects in the first cohort. Presence/absence analyses assumed roughly uniform sequencing depth across donors, an assumption that may not hold. In a later analysis, most CMV-associated TCR beta chains were found to appear HLA-restricted, with HLA associations seemingly driven largely by CMV exposure. In a later analysis, HLA-associated TCR beta chains showed more clonal expansion and lower generation probabilities than non-associated chains that were equally common. A cluster of highly shared sequence variants was judged likely to represent a technical artifact of the sequencing pipeline. In a later analysis, the rate of TCR association differed among HLA loci, with DRB1 alleles having the most associated TCRs and HLA-C alleles having the fewest. Only TCR beta chains were sequenced in this cohort, and the absence of alpha or paired-chain data limited detectable features.

The library was made by the immunoSEQ multiplex PCR assay. The multiplex PCR relied on a mix of 60 forward primers for TCR Vbeta segments and 13 reverse primers for TCR Jbeta segments. The CDR3 region of rearranged TCR beta genes was amplified from genomic DNA with a multiplex PCR assay. The amplified TCR beta libraries were sequenced on the Illumina HiSeq System as 87-base-pair reads. Concerning the study's data processing: A later analysis tallied around 80 million unique TCR beta chains across the 700 or so repertoires, and around 9.9 million of those chains were shared by two or more donors. Raw reads were error-corrected and collapsed into unique sequences with a nearest-neighbor algorithm that merged closely related sequences to remove PCR and sequencing errors. CDR3 sequences were aligned to IMGT reference sequences to assign V, D and J gene segments. For a sequence to be retained, a match of at least six nucleotides was required to both a V gene segment and a J gene segment. A rearrangement counted as productive if the CDR3 had no stop codons and remained in frame with V and J, and every other rearrangement counted as non-productive. CDR3 was defined according to IMGT convention as the region running from the second conserved V-encoded cysteine to the conserved J-encoded phenylalanine. The earlier analysis of roughly 590 of the donors excluded any sequence lacking an unambiguous match to a single V gene segment. An earlier analysis of 550 to 650 of the donors classified V segments as functional when productive rearrangements were above 56.7% and as segregating when the standard deviation between donors was above 5%. A statistical classification framework was built to diagnose cytomegalovirus status from the catalog of TCR beta chain sequences. In a later analysis, V and J genes were assigned by comparing TCR nucleotide sequences against IMGT/GENE-DB human TR gene sequences. Using the TCRdist pipeline, a later analysis assigned CDR3 sequences along with most-parsimonious VDJ recombination scenarios. In a later analysis, each TCR beta chain was defined by its CDR3 amino acid sequence together with its V-gene family, and reads lacking a unique V-gene family were excluded. A later analysis removed 592 highly shared, low-generation-probability nucleotide sequences to deal with suspected cross-contamination and a sequencing artifact. A later analysis calculated a clonal expansion index for each public chain from normalized within-repertoire ranks of inferred template counts. In a later analysis, generation probabilities were computed with a VDJ recombination model fitted to out-of-frame rearrangements, and the resulting probabilities were checked against IGoR. A later analysis scored TCR-TCR, TCR-HLA and TCR-CMV co-occurrence with hypergeometric tests, applying a repertoire-size bias correction to TCR pairs. In a later analysis, false discovery rates were estimated by permuting HLA or CMV assignments 20 times. In a later analysis, co-occurring TCRs were grouped with DBSCAN, and TCRdist sequence similarity was added when clustering was performed within HLA-allele-positive subsets. Repertoires with fewer than 30,000 or more than 120,000 public chains, plus five repertoires with anomalous nucleotide sharing, were excluded from co-occurrence clustering. TCRdb took this table from immuneACCESS and kept in-frame rearrangements with V and J called. Such tables lack part of the clones; where checked against another copy, unresolved V genes explain under half of the gap, and the rest is unexplained. V and J calls and clone size are as listed in that table; D and trimming were resolved from the DNA. In all, the sample holds some 120,000 clones, and roughly a tenth of those were seen once. The top ten clones comprise less than 4% of the sample.

The CDR3 sequence holds 16 residues, the cysteine and phenylalanine included. Only the CDR3 DNA stays, 48 bases, in frame from base 1. The germline V gene encodes CDR1 MGHRA and CDR2 YSYEKL. Ends trimmed: V by 4 bases, J by 4 bases; bases unmatched to a gene: 12. The specimen was PBMCs. This receptor was obtained from a man aged 30 to 45 in good health and CMV-seronegative. The chain couples TRBV4-1 to TRBJ1-2, with 7 bases in between that match TRBD1. The CDR3 protein is CASSPTPHRGGYGYTF. Read as DNA, the sequence is TGCGCCAGCAGCCCCACACCTCACAGGGGAGGCTATGGCTACACCTTC.